This TCR beta chain was recovered during a study of T cell responses to AZD1222 COVID-19 vaccine. This clone was picked up a small number of times. This CDR3 comprises 17 residues. V was pared by 6 bases and J by 8 bases, with 13 bases of the junction left unmatched. Germline V gene data show CDR1 as LNHDA and CDR2 as SQIVND (reference sequence). Clones were read by immunoSEQ multiplex PCR, and TCRdb kept only the in-frame ones, dropping some. This table holds 130,000 or so clones, more than 70% found once. This TCR came from an adult in good health. The chain couples TRBV19 to TRBJ2-3, with 14 positions matching TRBD2. The sample consisted of peripheral blood, taken on day 0 of AZD1222 vaccination. CDR3 loop: CASRPKTGTSGGVTQYF. In nucleotides, the CDR3 is TGTGCCAGTAGGCCAAAAACCGGGACTAGCGGGGGTGTTACGCAGTATTTT.